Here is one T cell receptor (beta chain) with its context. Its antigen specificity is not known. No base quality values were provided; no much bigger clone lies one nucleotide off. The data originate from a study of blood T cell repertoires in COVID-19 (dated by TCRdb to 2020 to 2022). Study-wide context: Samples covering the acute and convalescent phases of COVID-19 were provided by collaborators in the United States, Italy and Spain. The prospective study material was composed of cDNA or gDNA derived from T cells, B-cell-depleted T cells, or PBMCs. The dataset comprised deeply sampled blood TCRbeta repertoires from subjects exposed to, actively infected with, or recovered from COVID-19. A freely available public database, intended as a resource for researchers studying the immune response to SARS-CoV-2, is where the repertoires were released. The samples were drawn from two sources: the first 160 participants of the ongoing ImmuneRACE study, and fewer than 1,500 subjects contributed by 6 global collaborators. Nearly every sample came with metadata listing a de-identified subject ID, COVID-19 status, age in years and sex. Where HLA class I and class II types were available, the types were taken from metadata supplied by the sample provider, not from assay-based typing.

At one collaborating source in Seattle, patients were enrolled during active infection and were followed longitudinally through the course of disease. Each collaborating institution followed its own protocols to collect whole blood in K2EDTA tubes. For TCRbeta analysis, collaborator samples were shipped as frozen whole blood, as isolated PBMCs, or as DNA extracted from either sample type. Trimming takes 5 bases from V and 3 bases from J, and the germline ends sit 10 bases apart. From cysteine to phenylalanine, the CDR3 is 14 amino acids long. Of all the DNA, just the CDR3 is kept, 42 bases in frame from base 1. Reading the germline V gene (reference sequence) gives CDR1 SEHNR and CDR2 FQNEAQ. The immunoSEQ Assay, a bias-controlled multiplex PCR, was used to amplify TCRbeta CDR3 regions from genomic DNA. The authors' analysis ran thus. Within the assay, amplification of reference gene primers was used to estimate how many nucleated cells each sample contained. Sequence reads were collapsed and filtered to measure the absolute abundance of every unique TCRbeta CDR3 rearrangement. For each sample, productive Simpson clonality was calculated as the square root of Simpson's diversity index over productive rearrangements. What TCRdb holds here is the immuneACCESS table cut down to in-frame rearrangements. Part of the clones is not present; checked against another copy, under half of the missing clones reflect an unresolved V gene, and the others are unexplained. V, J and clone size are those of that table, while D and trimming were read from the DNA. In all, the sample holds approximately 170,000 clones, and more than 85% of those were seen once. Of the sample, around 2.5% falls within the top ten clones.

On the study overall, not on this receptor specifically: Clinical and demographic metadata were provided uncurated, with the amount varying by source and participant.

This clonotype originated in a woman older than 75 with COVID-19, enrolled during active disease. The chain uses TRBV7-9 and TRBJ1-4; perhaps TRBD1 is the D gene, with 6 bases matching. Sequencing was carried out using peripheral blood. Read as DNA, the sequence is TGTGCCAGCAGCCCGGACAGAGCTAATGAAAAACTGTTTTTT. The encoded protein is CASSPDRANEKLFF.